This T cell receptor (beta chain) was captured in a study of follicular helper T cells after annual influenza vaccination. Repertoires were generated with immunoSEQ multiplex PCR, while TCRdb's copy carries only in-frame clones and drops some. The table records 9,400 or so clones, roughly four fifths of them present only once. CDR1 and CDR2 (germline): SGHTA, FQGNSA. The V end lost 6 bases, the J end lost 11 bases, and 16 bases lay between the germline ends. This CDR3 has 12 residues. The table lists this clone with a few counts. Time point here: 2015-2016 season, pre-vaccination. The chain combines TRBV7-2 with TRBJ1-1; tentative D call: TRBD1 (5 bases). The source of this sequence is an adult who received the influenza vaccine. The material sequenced was CXCR5+ CD38- circulating T follicular helper cells from blood, taken on the day of influenza vaccination. Sample subset: circulating Tfh, non-naive CD4+CXCR5+PD-1+ (ICOS+CD38+ or ICOS-CD38-). CDR3: CASSPDRNGAFF. The CDR3, as DNA: TGTGCCAGCAGTCCTGACAGAAACGGCGCTTTCTTT.